The 20 T cell receptor beta chains listed next were all sequenced from one sample in a study of blood T cell repertoires in COVID-19. The protocol was immunoSEQ multiplex PCR, while the TCRdb copy is restricted to in-frame clones and leaves out a portion. This table has roughly 250,000 clones, more than 75% appearing once. Sequences were obtained from peripheral blood. These receptors came from a woman aged 60-70 years with active or convalescent COVID-19.

The V and J genes are TRBV5-1 and TRBJ2-7, with D perhaps matching TRBD1 (5 bases). The CDR3 is 14 residues long. CDR1 and CDR2 (germline): SGHRS, YFSETQ. The V gene lost 3 bases and the J gene lost 1 base, with 11 bases spanning the gap. CDR3 residues: CASSSMDTSYEQYF. For the CDR3, the DNA is TGCGCCAGCAGCTCCATGGACACGTCCTACGAGCAGTACTTC.

The chain couples TRBV6-1 to TRBJ1-1; tentatively, D is TRBD1 (6 bases). Trimming removed 8 bases from V and 2 bases from J, with 18 bases in between. CDR3 length: 15 amino acids. The germline CDR1 and CDR2 sequences are MNHNS and SASEGT. The CDR3 nucleotides are TGTGCCAGCTCCGAGGGGGGGGCGGGAAACACTGAAGCTTTCTTT. This codes for CASSEGGAGNTEAFF.

The chain uses TRBV14 and TRBJ2-7, with D maybe TRBD2 (6 bases). Germline V gives CDR1 SGHDN, CDR2 FVKESK. The CDR3 is made up of 14 amino acids. V lost 3 bases and J 1 base, leaving 10 bases between the germline ends. DNA for the CDR3: TGTGCCAGCAGCCAGACGCTAGCGTCCTACGAGCAGTACTTC. This sequence encodes CASSQTLASYEQYF. Based on the CDR3 plus reference TRBV14 and TRBJ2-7, the full variable domain is EAGVTQFPSHSVIEKGQTVTLRCDPISGHDNLYWYRRVMGKEIKFLLHFVKESKQDESGMPNNRFLAERTGGTYSTLKVQPAELEDSGVYFCASSQTLASYEQYFGPGTRLTVT.

The V gene is TRBV16, the J gene TRBJ1-5; 9 nucleotides match TRBD1. The CDR3 sequence is 14 residues long. V lost 2 bases, J lost 9 bases, and 5 bases stayed unmatched. CDR1 KGHSY and CDR2 FQNENV come from the germline V gene. The DNA of the CDR3 is TGTGCCAGCAGCCAACCGGGACAGGGAGGGCCCCAGCATTTT. Translation gives CASSQPGQGGPQHF.

This chain uses TRBV18 with TRBJ1-2; 7 bases are shared with TRBD1. Per germline, CDR1 KGHSH and CDR2 LQKENI. V lost 3 bases and J lost 7; bases outside the gene matches: 17. The CDR3 is made up of 17 amino acids. CDR3 residues: CASSPTSDRPPGGGYTF. The CDR3 nucleotides are TGTGCCAGCTCACCGACATCGGACAGGCCCCCTGGCGGTGGCTACACCTTC.

The V and J genes are TRBV18 and TRBJ2-7; 8 nucleotides match TRBD2. The CDR3 is made up of 15 amino acids. Germline V CDR1 and CDR2: KGHSH, LQKENI. The V gene end was trimmed by 2 bases and the J gene end by 5 bases; junction bases not matched to a gene: 8. CDR3 coding DNA: TGTGCCAGCTCACCAACCGGGACTAGGGGCGACGAGCAGTACTTC. Translating gives CASSPTGTRGDEQYF.

V is TRBV10-3 and J is TRBJ2-7; D possibly corresponds to TRBD1 (6 bases). CDR3 length: 12 residues. V lost 4 bases and J 4 bases, leaving 8 bases between the germline ends. Germline V CDR1 and CDR2: ENHRY, SYGVKD. CDR3: CAISVRGYEQYF. The CDR3 DNA is TGTGCCATCAGTGTTAGGGGGTACGAGCAGTACTTC.

The chain has TRBV5-1 and TRBJ2-5; TRBD1 aligns across 7 bases. The CDR3 covers 16 residues. The ends lost 0 bases at V and 2 bases at J; junction bases unmatched: 7. The germline V gene encodes CDR1 SGHRS and CDR2 YFSETQ. The CDR3 coding sequence is TGCGCCAGCAGCTTGGATGGGACAGTTGGTCAAGAGACCCAGTACTTC. Its translation: CASSLDGTVGQETQYF.

This clone was observed a single time. The chain joins TRBV18 to TRBJ1-1; tentative D call: TRBD1 (6 bases). Trimming pared 6 bases from V and 1 base from J, leaving 18 bases between. The CDR3 contains 16 residues. In germline, CDR1 is KGHSH, CDR2 LQKENI. The CDR3 sequence is CASSPRSRGANTEAFF. The CDR3 coding sequence is TGTGCCAGCTCCCCAAGGAGTCGGGGGGCGAACACTGAAGCTTTCTTT.

This clone was seen just once. The chain combines TRBV30 with TRBJ2-3, with 9 nucleotides matching TRBD2. CDR3 length equals 15 residues. The J segment lost 5 bases and the V segment lost 0 bases, leaving 6 bases of the junction unmatched. Germline V lookup: CDR1 GTSNPN, CDR2 SVGIG (reference sequence). The CDR3 sequence is CAWSVGGGAGDTQYF. DNA of the CDR3: TGTGCCTGGAGTGTAGGCGGGGGGGCAGGAGATACGCAGTATTTT.

The chain links TRBV18 to TRBJ1-2; D might be TRBD1 (6 bases). CDR1 is KGHSH, CDR2 LQKENI, per germline. Trimming pared 4 bases from V and 8 bases from J, leaving 11 bases between. This CDR3 is built from 12 residues. This chain's CDR3 is CASSLLQGGYTF. Here the CDR3 DNA reads TGTGCCAGCTCACTGTTACAGGGCGGCTACACCTTC.

The chain uses TRBV27 and TRBJ2-3, with a weak D call TRBD2 (6 bases). Germline loops: CDR1 MNHEY, CDR2 SMNVEV (reference sequence). The CDR3 has 15 amino acids. V was trimmed by 0 bases and J by 0 bases, leaving 7 bases between them. CDR3 DNA: TGTGCCAGCAGTTTATCGCGGGGTAGCACAGATACGCAGTATTTT. Protein sequence: CASSLSRGSTDTQYF.

A single count supports this clone. The J gene is TRBJ2-7, the V gene TRBV5-1, with 8 bases aligning to TRBD1. The junction had 14 bases not matched to a gene; V was cut back by 1 base and J by 2 bases. Germline CDR1 and CDR2: SGHRS and YFSETQ. The length of the CDR3 is 18 residues. The CDR3 nucleotides read TGCGCCAGCAGCTTGTGGAATAGCAGGCAGGGGGCTCCCTACGAGCAGTACTTC. This gives the protein CASSLWNSRQGAPYEQYF.

This clone turned up a few times. This sequence joins TRBV2 and TRBJ1-1; perhaps TRBD1 as D (5 bases). The length of the CDR3 is 14 residues. Trimming pared 1 base from V and 10 bases from J, leaving 16 bases between. CDR1 is SNHLY and CDR2 is FYNNEI in the germline V gene. The CDR3 bases are TGTGCCAGCAGTGAAGGTCGCGGGACGCTTGGAGCTTTCTTT. Its protein is CASSEGRGTLGAFF.

The J gene is TRBJ2-5, the V gene TRBV11-2, with TRBD2 matching over 7 bases. The CDR3 loop spans 13 amino acids. Germline V gene lookup returns CDR1 SGHAT and CDR2 FQNNGV. The junction had 7 bases not matched to a gene; V was cut back by 5 bases and J by 7 bases. The CDR3 is CASSPGLVGTQYF. In DNA form, the CDR3 reads TGTGCCAGCAGCCCAGGACTAGTAGGGACCCAGTACTTC. Full variable domain (remainder filled in from reference TRBV11-2 and TRBJ2-5): EAGVAQSPRYKIIEKRQSVAFWCNPISGHATLYWYQQILGQGPKLLIQFQNNGVVDDSQLPKDRFSAERLKGVDSTLKIQPAKLEDSAVYLCASSPGLVGTQYFGPGTRLLVL.

The chain joins TRBV3-1 (or the pseudogene TRBV3-2) to TRBJ1-3; D uncertain. The V and J ends lost 1 base and 4 bases respectively, with 8 bases between them. Per germline, CDR1 LGHDT and CDR2 YNNKEL (reference sequence). The CDR3 sequence is 14 residues long. CDR3 region: CASSQAGLGNTIYF. The CDR3 coding sequence is TGTGCCAGCAGCCAAGCCGGTTTGGGAAACACCATATATTTT.

The chain uses TRBV29-1 and TRBJ1-3, with D maybe TRBD1 (5 bases). This CDR3 is built from 11 residues. V lost 7 bases and J lost 8, with 12 bases in between. CDR1 and CDR2 (germline): SQVTM, ANQGSEA. The CDR3 spells CSAATGDTIYF. The CDR3 DNA is TGCAGCGCAGCGACGGGGGACACCATATATTTT.

This chain links TRBV30 with TRBJ1-4, with D uncertain. Trimming removed 4 bases at V and 5 bases at J, with 17 bases between. Germline CDR1 reads GTSNPN; CDR2 reads SVGIG (reference sequence). This CDR3 comprises 15 residues. The CDR3 region is CAWTHDTAFNEKLFF. The CDR3 bases are TGTGCCTGGACTCACGACACCGCGTTCAATGAAAAACTGTTTTTT.

V and J are TRBV7-8 and TRBJ2-5; D uncertain. The V gene's germline CDR1 is SGHVS and CDR2 FQNEAQ. CDR3 length: 14 amino acids. Trimming left V 1 base short and J 3 bases short, with 9 bases between. The CDR3 sequence: CASSLGTVKETQYF. In DNA form, the CDR3 reads TGTGCCAGCAGCTTAGGCACAGTTAAAGAGACCCAGTACTTC.

On this clone itself: At one end, the junction sequence differs from germline, possibly due to a read error. This sample includes further DNA sequences coding for the same CDR3. The chain uses TRBV7-2 and TRBJ1-2; D is ambiguous. There are 12 residues in the CDR3. Germline CDR1 is SGHTA and CDR2 is FQGNSA. The CDR3 DNA is TGCGCCAGCAGCTTGGGAGGGTTCGGCTACACCTTC. It yields the protein CASSLGGFGYTF.